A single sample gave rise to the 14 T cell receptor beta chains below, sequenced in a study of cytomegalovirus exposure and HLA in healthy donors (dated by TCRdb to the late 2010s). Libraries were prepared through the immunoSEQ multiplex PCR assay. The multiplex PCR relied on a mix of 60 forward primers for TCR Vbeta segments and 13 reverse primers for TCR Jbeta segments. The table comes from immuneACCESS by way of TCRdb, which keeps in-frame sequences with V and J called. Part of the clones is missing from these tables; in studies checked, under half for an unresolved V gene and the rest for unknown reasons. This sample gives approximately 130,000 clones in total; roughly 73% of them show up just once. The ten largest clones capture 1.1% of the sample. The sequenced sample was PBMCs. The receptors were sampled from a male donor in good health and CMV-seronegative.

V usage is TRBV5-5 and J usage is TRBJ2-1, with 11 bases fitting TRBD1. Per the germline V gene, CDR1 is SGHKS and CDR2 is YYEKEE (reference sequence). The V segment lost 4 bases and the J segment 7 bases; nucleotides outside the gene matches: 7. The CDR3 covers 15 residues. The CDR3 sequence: CASSNDGDRGNEQFF. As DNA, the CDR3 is TGTGCCAGCAGCAACGACGGGGACAGGGGGAATGAGCAGTTCTTC.

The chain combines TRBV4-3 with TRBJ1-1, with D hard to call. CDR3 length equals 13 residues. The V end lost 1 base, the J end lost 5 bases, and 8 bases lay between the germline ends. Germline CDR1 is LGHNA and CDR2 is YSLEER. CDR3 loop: CASSQVAGTEAFF. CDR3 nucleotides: TGCGCCAGCAGCCAAGTGGCAGGTACTGAAGCTTTCTTT.

The DNA for the CDR3 is TGTGCCAGTACCCGGGACATTTTCCCCGACAATCAGCCCCAGCATTTT. Amino acid sequence: CASTRDIFPDNQPQHF. The rearrangement joins TRBV19 to TRBJ1-5; a possible D gene is TRBD1 (6 bases). Trimming removed 7 bases from V and 3 bases from J, with 19 bases in between. CDR3 length equals 16 residues. CDR1 is LNHDA and CDR2 is SQIVND in the germline V gene (reference sequence).

CDR3 bases: TGCGCCAGCAGCCAGGCCGTAAGTAGCTCGGCTTTCTTT. Translating gives CASSQAVSSSAFF. The V gene is TRBV4-1, the J gene TRBJ1-1, with D unresolved. With 3 bases removed from V and 11 bases from J, the gap between germline ends came to 16 bases. The length of the CDR3 is 13 residues. The germline CDR1 and CDR2 sequences are MGHRA and YSYEKL.

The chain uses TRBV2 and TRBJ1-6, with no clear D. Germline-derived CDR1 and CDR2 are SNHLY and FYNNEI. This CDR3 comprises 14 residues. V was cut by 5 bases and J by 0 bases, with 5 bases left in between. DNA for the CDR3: TGTGCCAGCAGTCGCTACTCCTATAATTCACCCCTCCACTTT. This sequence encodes CASSRYSYNSPLHF.

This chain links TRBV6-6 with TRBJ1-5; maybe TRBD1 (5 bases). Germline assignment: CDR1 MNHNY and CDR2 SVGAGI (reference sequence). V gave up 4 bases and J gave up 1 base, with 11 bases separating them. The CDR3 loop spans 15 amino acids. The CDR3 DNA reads TGTGCCAGCAGTTCCCAGGGATCGAGCAATCAGCCCCAGCATTTT. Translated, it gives CASSSQGSSNQPQHF.

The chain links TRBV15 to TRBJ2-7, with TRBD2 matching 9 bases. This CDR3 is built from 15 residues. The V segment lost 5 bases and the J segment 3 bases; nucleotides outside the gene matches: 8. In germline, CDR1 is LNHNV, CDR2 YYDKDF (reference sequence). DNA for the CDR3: TGTGCCACCAGCCCTGGAGGAGCGGGGGGCTACGAGCAGTACTTC. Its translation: CATSPGGAGGYEQYF. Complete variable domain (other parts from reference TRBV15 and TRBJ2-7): DAMVIQNPRYQVTQFGKPVTLSCSQTLNHNVMYWYQQKSSQAPKLLFHYYDKDFNNEADTPDNFQSRRPNTSFCFLDIRSPGLGDTAMYLCATSPGGAGGYEQYFGPGTRLTVT.

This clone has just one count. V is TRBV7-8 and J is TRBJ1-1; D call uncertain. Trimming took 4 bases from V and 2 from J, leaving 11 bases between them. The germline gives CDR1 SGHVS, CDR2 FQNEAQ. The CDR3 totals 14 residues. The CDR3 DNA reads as TGTGCCAGCAGCTGGGAGGCGGGAAACACTGAAGCTTTCTTT. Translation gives CASSWEAGNTEAFF.

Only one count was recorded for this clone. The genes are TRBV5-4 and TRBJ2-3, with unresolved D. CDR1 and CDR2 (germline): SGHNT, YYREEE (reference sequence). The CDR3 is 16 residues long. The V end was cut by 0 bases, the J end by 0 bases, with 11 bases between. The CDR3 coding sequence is TGTGCCAGCAGCTTGGGCAGGAAGATTAGCACAGATACGCAGTATTTT. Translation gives CASSLGRKISTDTQYF.

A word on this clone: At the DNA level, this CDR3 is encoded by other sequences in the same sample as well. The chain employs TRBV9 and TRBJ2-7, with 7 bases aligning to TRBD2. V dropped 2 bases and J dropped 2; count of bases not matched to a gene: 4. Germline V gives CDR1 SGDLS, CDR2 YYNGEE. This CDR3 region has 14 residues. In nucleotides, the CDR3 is TGTGCCAGCAGCGTCGGCCGGGGGGCCTACGAGCAGTACTTC. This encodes CASSVGRGAYEQYF.

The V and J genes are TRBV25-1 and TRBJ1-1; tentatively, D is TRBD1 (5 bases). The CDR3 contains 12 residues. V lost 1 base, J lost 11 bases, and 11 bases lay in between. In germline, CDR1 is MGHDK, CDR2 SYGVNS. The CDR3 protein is CASSEFRGTAFF. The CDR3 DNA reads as TGTGCCAGCAGTGAATTTAGGGGAACGGCTTTCTTT. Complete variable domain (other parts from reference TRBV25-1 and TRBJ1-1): EADIYQTPRYLVIGTGKKITLECSQTMGHDKMYWYQQDPGMELHLIHYSYGVNSTEKGDLSSESTVSRIRTEHFPLTLESARPSHTSQYLCASSEFRGTAFFGQGTRLTVV.

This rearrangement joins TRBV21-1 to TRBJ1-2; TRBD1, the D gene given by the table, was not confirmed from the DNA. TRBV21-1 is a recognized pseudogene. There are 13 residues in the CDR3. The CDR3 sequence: CASSQQGDYGYTF. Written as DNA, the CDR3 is TGTGCCAGCAGCCAACAGGGAGACTATGGCTACACCTTC.

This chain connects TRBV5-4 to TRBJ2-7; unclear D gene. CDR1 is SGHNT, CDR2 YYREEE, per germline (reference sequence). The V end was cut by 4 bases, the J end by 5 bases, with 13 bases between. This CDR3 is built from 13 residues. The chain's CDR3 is CASSAEMAHEQYF. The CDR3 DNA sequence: TGTGCCAGCAGCGCTGAAATGGCCCACGAGCAGTACTTC.

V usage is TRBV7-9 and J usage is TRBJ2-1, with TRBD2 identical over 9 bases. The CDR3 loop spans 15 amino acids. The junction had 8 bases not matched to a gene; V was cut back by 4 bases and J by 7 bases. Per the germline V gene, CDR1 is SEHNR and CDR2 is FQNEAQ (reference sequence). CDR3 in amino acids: CASSSPGLAGNEQFF. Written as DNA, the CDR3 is TGTGCCAGCAGCTCCCCGGGACTAGCTGGGAATGAGCAGTTCTTC.